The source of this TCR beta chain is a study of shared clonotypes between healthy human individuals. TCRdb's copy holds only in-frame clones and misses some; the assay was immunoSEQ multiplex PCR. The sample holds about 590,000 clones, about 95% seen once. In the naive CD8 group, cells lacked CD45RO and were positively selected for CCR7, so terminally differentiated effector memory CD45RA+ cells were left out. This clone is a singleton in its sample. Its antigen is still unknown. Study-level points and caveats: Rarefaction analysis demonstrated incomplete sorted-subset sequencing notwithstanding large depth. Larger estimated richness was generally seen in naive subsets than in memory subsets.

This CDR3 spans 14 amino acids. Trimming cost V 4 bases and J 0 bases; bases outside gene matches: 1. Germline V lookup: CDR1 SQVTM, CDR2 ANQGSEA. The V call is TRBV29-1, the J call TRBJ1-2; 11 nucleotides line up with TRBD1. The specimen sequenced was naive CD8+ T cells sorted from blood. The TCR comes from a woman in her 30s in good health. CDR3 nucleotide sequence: TGCAGCGTTGGGGGACAGGGGGCTAACTATGGCTACACCTTC. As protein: CSVGGQGANYGYTF.